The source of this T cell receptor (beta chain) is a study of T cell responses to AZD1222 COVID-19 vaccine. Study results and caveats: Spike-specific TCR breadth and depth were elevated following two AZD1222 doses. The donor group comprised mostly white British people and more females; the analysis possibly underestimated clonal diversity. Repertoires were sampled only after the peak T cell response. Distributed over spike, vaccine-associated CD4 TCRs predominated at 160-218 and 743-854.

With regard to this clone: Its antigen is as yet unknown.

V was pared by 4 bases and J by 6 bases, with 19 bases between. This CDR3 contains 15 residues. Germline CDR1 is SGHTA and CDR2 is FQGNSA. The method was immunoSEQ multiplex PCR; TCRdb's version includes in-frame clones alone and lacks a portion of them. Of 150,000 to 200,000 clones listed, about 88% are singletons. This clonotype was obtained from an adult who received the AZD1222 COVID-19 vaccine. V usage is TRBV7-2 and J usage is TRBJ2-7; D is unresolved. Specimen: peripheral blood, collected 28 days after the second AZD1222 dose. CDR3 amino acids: CASSSPDLNVGEQYF. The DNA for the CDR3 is TGTGCCAGCAGCTCCCCTGACTTAAACGTTGGCGAGCAGTACTTC.